Sequencing of this T cell receptor beta chain was carried out in a study of blood T cell repertoires in COVID-19. The wider study: Acute-phase and convalescent COVID-19 samples originated in the United States, Italy and Spain. PBMCs, B-cell-depleted T cells, or T cells provided the cDNA or gDNA that made up the material.

Per the original data handling: By means of reference gene primer amplification, nucleated cell counts were estimated. TCRdb's table, derived via immunoSEQ multiplex PCR, lists solely in-frame clones and lacks some. V, J and clone size are those of that table, while D and trimming were read from the DNA. The data contain 470,000 or so clones, approximately 90% of them singletons. This CDR3 spans 16 amino acids. Trimming removed 1 base from V and 3 bases from J; junction bases left unmatched: 5. Germline assignment: CDR1 SEHNR and CDR2 FQNEAQ (reference sequence). Source material: peripheral blood. The chain joins TRBV7-9 to TRBJ2-3; 9 nucleotides align to TRBD1. The origin of this receptor is a woman aged 25 to 39 with acute or convalescent COVID-19. The CDR3 here is CASSLGTGVRTDTQYF. The CDR3 DNA reads TGTGCCAGCAGCTTAGGGACAGGGGTTCGGACAGATACGCAGTATTTT.